These 7 T cell receptor beta chains share one sample of origin, sequenced in a study of shared clonotypes between healthy human individuals. Using immunoSEQ multiplex PCR, the repertoire was profiled, and TCRdb retains in-frame clones only, with some absent. Among around 720,000 clones listed, 60% to 75% were seen once. Input material: memory CD4+ T cells sorted from blood. Indicated subset: CD45RA-negative fraction. Receptors were obtained from a woman under 40 in good health.

The V call is TRBV27, the J call TRBJ2-1, with D possibly being TRBD1 (6 bases). CDR3 length equals 13 residues. V lost 8 bases and J lost 8, with 16 bases in between. The germline CDR1 and CDR2 sequences are MNHEY and SMNVEV (reference sequence). The CDR3 DNA sequence: TGTGCCAGCGGCCGGGACATAAGGCATGAGCAGTTCTTC. It is translated as CASGRDIRHEQFF.

V and J are TRBV11-1 and TRBJ1-1; D uncertain. In germline, CDR1 is SGHAT, CDR2 FQDESV (reference sequence). This CDR3 has 13 amino acids. The germline V and J ends were trimmed by 5 bases and 0 bases, with 7 bases remaining between them. The CDR3 DNA sequence: TGTGCCAGCAGCCCACAAATGAACACTGAAGCTTTCTTT. Residues: CASSPQMNTEAFF.

The rearrangement links TRBV5-4 to TRBJ2-5, with 9 nucleotides matching TRBD2. This CDR3 is 14 amino acids long. Germline-derived CDR1 and CDR2 are SGHNT and YYREEE (reference sequence). The J segment lost 3 bases and the V segment lost 5 bases, leaving 5 bases of the junction unmatched. The chain's CDR3 is CASRQREDEETQYF. CDR3 in DNA: TGTGCCAGCAGGCAGCGGGAGGACGAAGAGACCCAGTACTTC.

The genes are TRBV5-6 and TRBJ2-2, with D maybe TRBD1 (5 bases). V was trimmed by 0 bases and J by 8 bases, leaving 20 bases between them. The length of the CDR3 is 17 residues. From germline, CDR1 is SGHDT and CDR2 YYEEEE. The CDR3 region is CASSLVRATDFGGELFF. CDR3 bases: TGTGCCAGCAGCTTGGTCAGGGCCACTGACTTCGGTGGGGAGCTGTTTTTT.

The chain couples TRBV5-1 to TRBJ2-3; D not certain. Deletions cut 4 bases from V and 4 bases from J, with 16 bases between. The CDR3 is 15 amino acids. From germline, CDR1 is SGHRS and CDR2 YFSETQ. DNA for the CDR3: TGCGCCAGCAGCGACCGCCCTAGTCGTCCAGATACGCAGTATTTT. Residues: CASSDRPSRPDTQYF.

V usage is TRBV2 and J usage is TRBJ1-1; perhaps TRBD1 as D (6 bases). CDR3 length equals 14 residues. V shed 7 bases and J shed 9 bases, with 21 bases lying between them. The V gene's germline CDR1 is SNHLY and CDR2 FYNNEI. In nucleotides, the CDR3 is TGTGCCAGCATCAAGGGGGAACCTTCAATTAAAGCTTTCTTT. Translated: CASIKGEPSIKAFF.

This clone was recorded once. The V call is TRBV6-5, the J call TRBJ2-2; D could derive from TRBD1 or TRBD2 (5 bases each). This CDR3 spans 15 amino acids. Germline-derived CDR1 and CDR2 are MNHEY and SVGAGI. The V gene lost 6 bases and the J gene lost 4 bases, with 15 bases spanning the gap. The CDR3 DNA follows: TGTGCCAGCAGCAAGCCCGGGACGGTCACCGGGGAGCTGTTTTTT. It is translated as CASSKPGTVTGELFF.